Given below is one TCR beta chain in context. Its antigen is still unknown. Produced via immunoSEQ multiplex PCR; TCRdb's table is partial and in-frame only. The sample includes about 180,000 clones, approximately 95% of them seen just once. The data derive from a study of T cell responses to AZD1222 COVID-19 vaccine. Study-wide findings and caveats: A mostly white British donor set with more females was recruited, and clonal diversity was possibly underestimated.

Material: peripheral blood, obtained 28 days after the second dose of the MenACWY control vaccine. The clonotype comes from an adult who received the MenACWY meningococcal vaccine as a control.

The CDR3 spells CASRGREHSNQPQHF. For the CDR3, the DNA is TGTGCCAGTAGAGGGAGGGAACATAGCAATCAGCCCCAGCATTTT. The J gene is TRBJ1-5, the V gene TRBV19; the D is unclear. V gave up 6 bases and J gave up 0 bases, with 12 bases separating them. Germline values: CDR1 LNHDA, CDR2 SQIVND (reference sequence). CDR3 length: 15 residues. Full variable domain (remainder filled in from reference TRBV19 and TRBJ1-5): DGGITQSPKYLFRKEGQNVTLSCEQNLNHDAMYWYRQDPGQGLRLIYYSQIVNDFQKGDIAEGYSVSREKKESFPLTVTSAQKNPTAFYLCASRGREHSNQPQHFGDGTRLSIL.